This T cell receptor (beta chain) was recovered during a study of blood T cells in healthy people across ages. General study points: Comparison with aged donors showed that long-lived donors had more naive CD4+ cells and higher diversity. In these data, TCR beta diversity tracked strongly with naive T cell percentage. Roughly linear age-related decline in beta diversity appeared, significant by age roughly 40. Any changes in expanded clonotypes were possibly confounded, as donor CMV status remained unknown.

As concerns this clonotype: What it recognizes is unknown.

A second PCR, run for about 6 to 12 cycles, used a sample-barcoded 5' primer plus a J-beta primer mix. TCRdb ran MiXCR on the 5' RACE reads and lists one entry per CDR3 protein. The table includes 1.5 million to 2 million distinct CDR3 sequences, about 31% detected once. CDR1 is ENHRY, CDR2 SYGVKD, per germline. J lost 5 bases, V lost 3 bases, and 4 bases had no gene match. This CDR3 spans 16 amino acids. This sequence originates from a woman in her thirties in good health. V gene TRBV10-3 combines with J gene TRBJ2-1, with 13 nucleotides matching TRBD2. The sample consisted of blood. The CDR3 sequence: CAISDQLAGGNNEQFF. The CDR3 DNA sequence: TGTGCCATCAGTGACCAACTAGCGGGAGGGAACAATGAGCAGTTCTTC.